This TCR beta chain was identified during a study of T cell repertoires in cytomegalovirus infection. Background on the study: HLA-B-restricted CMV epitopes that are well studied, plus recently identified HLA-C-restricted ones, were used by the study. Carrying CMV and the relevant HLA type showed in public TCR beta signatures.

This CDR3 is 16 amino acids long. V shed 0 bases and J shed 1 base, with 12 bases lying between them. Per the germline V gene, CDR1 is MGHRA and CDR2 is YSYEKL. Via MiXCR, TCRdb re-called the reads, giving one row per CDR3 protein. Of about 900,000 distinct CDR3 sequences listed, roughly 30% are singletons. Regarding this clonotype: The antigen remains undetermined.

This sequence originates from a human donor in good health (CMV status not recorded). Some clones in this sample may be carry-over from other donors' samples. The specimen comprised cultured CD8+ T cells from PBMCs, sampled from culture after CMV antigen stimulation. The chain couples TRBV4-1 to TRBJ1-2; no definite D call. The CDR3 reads CASSQEVTADNYGYTF. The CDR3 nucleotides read TGCGCCAGCAGCCAAGAAGTCACAGCCGATAACTATGGCTACACCTTC.